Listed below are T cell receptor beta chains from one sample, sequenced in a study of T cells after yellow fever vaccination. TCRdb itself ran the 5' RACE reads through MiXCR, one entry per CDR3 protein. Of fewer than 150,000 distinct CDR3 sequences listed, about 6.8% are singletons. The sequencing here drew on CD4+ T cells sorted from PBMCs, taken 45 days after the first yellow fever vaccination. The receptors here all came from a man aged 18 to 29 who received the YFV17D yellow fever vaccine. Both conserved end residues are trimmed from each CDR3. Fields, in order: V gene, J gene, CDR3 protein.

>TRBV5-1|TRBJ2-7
ASRTGGSYEQY
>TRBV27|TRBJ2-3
ASSLWARVDTQY
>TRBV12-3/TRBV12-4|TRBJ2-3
ASTPYMSTDTQY
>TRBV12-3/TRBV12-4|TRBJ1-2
ASSRRRDRNNYGYT
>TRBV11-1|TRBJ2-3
ASRAGLAGGRRSNTDTQY
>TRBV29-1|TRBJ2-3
SVEDYLAGATQY
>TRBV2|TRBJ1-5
ASREDANQPQH
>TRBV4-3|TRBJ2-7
ASSRAIDYEQY
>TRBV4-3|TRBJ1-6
ASRYQHLSSDELNSPLH
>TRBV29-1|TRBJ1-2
SVSHTGKGSGYT
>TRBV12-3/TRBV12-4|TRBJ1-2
ASTGQDDYGYT
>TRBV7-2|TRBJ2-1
ASSLAVTVNEQF
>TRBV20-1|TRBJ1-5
SASLGTGRNQPQH
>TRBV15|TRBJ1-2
ATSRDYTTNYGYT
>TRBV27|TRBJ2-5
ASSFLASGQETQY
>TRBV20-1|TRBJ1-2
SAREGGGFYGYT
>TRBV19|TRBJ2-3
ASSVPPLGLEQY
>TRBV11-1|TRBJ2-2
ASRWTSGETGELF